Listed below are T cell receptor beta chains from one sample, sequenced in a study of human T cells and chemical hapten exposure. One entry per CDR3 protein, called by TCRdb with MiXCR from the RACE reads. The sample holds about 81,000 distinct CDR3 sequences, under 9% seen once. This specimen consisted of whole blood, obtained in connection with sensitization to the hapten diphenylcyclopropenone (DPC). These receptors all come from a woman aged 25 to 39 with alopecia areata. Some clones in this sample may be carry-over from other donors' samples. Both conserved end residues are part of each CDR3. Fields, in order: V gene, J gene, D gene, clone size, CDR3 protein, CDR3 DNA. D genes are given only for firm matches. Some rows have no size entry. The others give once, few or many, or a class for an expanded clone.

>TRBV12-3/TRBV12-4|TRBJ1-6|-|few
CASSLGSINSPLHF
TGTGCCAGCAGTTTAGGCAGCATTAATTCACCCCTCCACTTT
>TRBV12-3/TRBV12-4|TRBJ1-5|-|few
CASSFTQNYNQPQHF
TGTGCCAGCAGTTTCACGCAGAACTACAATCAGCCCCAGCATTTT
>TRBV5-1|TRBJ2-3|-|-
CASSWAGATDTQYF
TGCGCCAGCAGCTGGGCTGGGGCAACAGATACGCAGTATTTT
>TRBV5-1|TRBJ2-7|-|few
CASSLWNSEQYF
TGCGCCAGCAGCCTCTGGAATTCGGAGCAGTACTTC
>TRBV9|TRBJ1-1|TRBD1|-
CASSVEGTGAKNTEAFF
TGTGCCAGCAGCGTAGAAGGTACAGGGGCGAAGAACACTGAAGCTTTCTTT
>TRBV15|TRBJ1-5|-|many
CATSYLFSNQPQHF
TGTGCCACCAGCTACCTCTTTAGCAATCAGCCCCAGCATTTT
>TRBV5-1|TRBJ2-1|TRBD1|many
CASSRDSYNEQFF
TGCGCCAGCAGCCGGGACAGCTACAATGAGCAGTTCTTC
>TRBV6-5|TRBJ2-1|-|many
CASSYLGNEQFF
TGTGCCAGCAGTTATCTCGGGAATGAGCAGTTCTTC
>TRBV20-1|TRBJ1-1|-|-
CSAGGAFF
TGCAGTGCCGGAGGGGCTTTCTTT
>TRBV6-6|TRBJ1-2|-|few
CASSPGGFQGYTF
TGTGCCAGCAGTCCTGGGGGTTTCCAGGGCTACACCTTC
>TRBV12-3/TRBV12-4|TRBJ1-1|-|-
CASSLGTTSNTEAFF
TGTGCCAGCAGTCTCGGGACAACCTCTAACACTGAAGCTTTCTTT